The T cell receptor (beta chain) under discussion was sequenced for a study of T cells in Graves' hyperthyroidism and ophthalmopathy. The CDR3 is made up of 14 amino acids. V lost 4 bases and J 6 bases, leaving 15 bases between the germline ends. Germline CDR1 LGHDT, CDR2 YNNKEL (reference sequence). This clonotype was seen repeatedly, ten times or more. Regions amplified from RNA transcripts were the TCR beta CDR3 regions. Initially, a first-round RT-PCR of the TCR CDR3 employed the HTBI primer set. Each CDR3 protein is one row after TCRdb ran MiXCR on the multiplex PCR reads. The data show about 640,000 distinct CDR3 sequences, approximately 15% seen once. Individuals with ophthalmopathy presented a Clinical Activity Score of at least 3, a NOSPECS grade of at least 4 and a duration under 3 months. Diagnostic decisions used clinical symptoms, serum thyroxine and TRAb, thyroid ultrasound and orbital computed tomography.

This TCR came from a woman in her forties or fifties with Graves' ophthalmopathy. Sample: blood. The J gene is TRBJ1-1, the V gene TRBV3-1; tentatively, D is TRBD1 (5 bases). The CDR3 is CASSPRMGLSEAFF. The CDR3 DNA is TGTGCCAGCAGCCCAAGGATGGGGCTCTCTGAAGCTTTCTTT.